The sequence of this TCR beta chain was determined in a study of identical twins (dated by TCRdb to about 2016). Notes on the research overall: The study deep-sequenced TCR alpha and beta repertoires from monozygotic twins, unrelated adults of various ages and cord blood to test whether fetal clonotypes persist. To rule out contamination, replicate twin experiments were performed at different times with different library preparation protocols. Study-wide findings and limitations: Abundant cord blood beta clonotypes carried fewer insertions; young adult naive repertoires showed a weaker similar trend, while memory repertoires showed none. Compared with coincidental sharing between unrelated individuals, an excess of low generation-probability sequences was observed among out-of-frame TCR alpha sequences shared between twins. Because the same donors could not be followed over many years, conclusions were based on cross-sectional statistical analysis. The excess sharing between twins in beta out-of-frame sequences was weaker because fewer shared sequences reduced the signal-to-noise ratio. Recombination models systematically underestimated out-of-frame TCR alpha sharing in monozygotic twins but agreed with sharing between unrelated individuals. Invariant T cells such as MAIT and iNKT could partly confound zero-insertion analyses, although diverse VJ usage argued against such confounding for most clonotypes.

As to this clonotype: This clone's antigen is unknown. No much larger clone is present one base from it, and per-base qualities are unavailable.

Every donor in the study was a healthy Caucasian. To prepare the library, 5' RACE was applied. The instrument was an Illumina HiSeq 2000. Template switching introduced a universal primer binding site; the final cDNA contained a unique molecular identifier, enabling accurate counting of TCR cDNA molecules. Specific primers in the conserved constant-segment region were used to synthesize first-strand cDNA for TCR alpha and beta chains. To control for contamination, each cDNA library was double barcoded with a SMART-Mk sample barcode plus Illumina barcodes. TruSeq adapter sequences and Illumina sample barcodes were added in two successive PCR steps. The Illumina HiSeq platform was used with custom primers to sequence TCR alpha and beta cDNA libraries. The study's own analysis went as follows. Unique molecular identifiers were extracted from raw reads with MiGEC, and CDR3 positions were determined with MiXCR. For each individual, recombination models were inferred using an EM algorithm with the repgenHMM and IGoR tools. Shared clonotype analysis was performed with the tcR package in R, normalizing sharing by the product of cloneset sizes. To study raw recombination free of thymic and clonal selection effects, out-of-frame nonproductive sequences were analyzed. TCRdb reanalyzed the raw reads on its own, using fastp at Q25 for trimming and MiXCR for clone calling, and kept in-frame beta chains. A single entry per CDR3 protein holds the most common genes and DNA from its merged rows. What appears here as the V and J calls and clone size reflects TCRdb's work, not the paper's. This sample has about 1.7 million distinct CDR3 sequences in its table, and roughly a third of those were observed once. The ten largest clones add up to approximately 0.25% of the sample.

Sample: cord blood. This TCR was recovered from a newborn girl in good health.

Here the CDR3 is given as CASSSGTGGMNTEAFF. In nucleotides, the sequence is TGTGCCAGCAGCTCAGGGACAGGGGGCATGAACACTGAAGCTTTCTTT. The chain was built from TRBV7-2 and TRBJ1-1; 12 nucleotides in the junction match TRBD1. Via the germline V gene, CDR1 is SGHTA and CDR2 FQGNSA. V is trimmed back by 4 bases and J by 0 bases, and the junction contains 3 bases that no gene match accounts for. The CDR3 covers 16 residues, taking in both the cysteine and the phenylalanine. The entry retains the CDR3 DNA only, 48 bases that are in frame from base 1.